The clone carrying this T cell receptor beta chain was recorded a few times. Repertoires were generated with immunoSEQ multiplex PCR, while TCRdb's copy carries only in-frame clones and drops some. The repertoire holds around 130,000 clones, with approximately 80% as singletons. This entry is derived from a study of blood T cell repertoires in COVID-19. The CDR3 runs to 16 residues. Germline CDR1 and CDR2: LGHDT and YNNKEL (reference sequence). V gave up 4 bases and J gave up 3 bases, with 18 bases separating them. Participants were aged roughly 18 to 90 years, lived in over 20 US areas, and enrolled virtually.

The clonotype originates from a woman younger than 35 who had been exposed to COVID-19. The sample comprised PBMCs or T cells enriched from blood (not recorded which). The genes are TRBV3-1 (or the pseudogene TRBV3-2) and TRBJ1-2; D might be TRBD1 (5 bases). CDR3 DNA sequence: TGTGCCAGCAGCCCCCAGGGTAATCAGGTCGACTATGGCTACACCTTC. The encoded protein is CASSPQGNQVDYGYTF.